This T cell receptor beta chain was recovered during a study of blood T cells in healthy people across ages. Germline V lookup: CDR1 SGDLS, CDR2 YYNGEE. Trimming cost V 0 bases and J 4 bases; bases outside gene matches: 6. The CDR3 has 16 amino acids. This clonotype was counted between two and nine times. For the second PCR, which ran for about 6 to 11 cycles, a sample-barcoded 5' primer and a J-beta primer mix were used. MiXCR, applied by TCRdb to the 5' RACE reads, yields one record per CDR3 protein. Of about 2 million distinct CDR3 sequences in the sample, 40% to 55% were seen once. Sequenced material: blood. This sequence originates from a woman in her thirties or forties in good health. This chain joins TRBV9 and TRBJ2-5; 10 bases map to TRBD1. CDR3 DNA sequence: TGTGCCAGCAGCGTAGAACCGACAGGGGGCAGAGAGACCCAGTACTTC. Protein sequence: CASSVEPTGGRETQYF.